This T cell receptor (beta chain) was recovered during a study of blood T cell repertoires in COVID-19. Across the study: Samples of COVID-19 (acute and convalescent) were obtained from the United States, Italy and Spain. The analysed material was cDNA or gDNA that came from T cells, B-cell-depleted T cells, or PBMCs.

Germline V CDR1 and CDR2: SNHLY, FYNNEI. Trimming stripped 8 bases from V and 1 base from J, with 8 bases between. This CDR3 contains 12 residues. Original processing notes: Amplification of reference gene primers was used by the study to estimate nucleated cell counts. Data came from immunoSEQ multiplex PCR; TCRdb stores just in-frame clones and leaves some out. Clone size and the V and J calls come from that table; the DNA yielded D and trimming. Of 100,000 or so clones in the sample, 80% to 95% were seen once. This clone came up once. The chain links TRBV2 to TRBJ1-1; D gene ambiguous. The specimen was peripheral blood. The receptor's source is a woman between 45 and 65 years old in a cohort sampled during active COVID-19. The CDR3 nucleotides are TGTGCCAGCTCGGAGGCGAACACTGAAGCTTTCTTT. Protein: CASSEANTEAFF. The full variable domain, with the rest looked up from reference TRBV2 and TRBJ1-1, is EPEVTQTPSHQVTQMGQEVILRCVPISNHLYFYWYRQILGQKVEFLVSFYNNEISEKSEIFDDQFSVERPDGSNFTLKIRSTKLEDSAMYFCASSEANTEAFFGQGTRLTVV.